What follows are 8 T cell receptor beta chains derived from one specimen sequenced in a study of shared clonotypes between healthy human individuals (dated by TCRdb to the early 2020s). The library came from the immunoSEQ multiplex PCR assay. TCRdb holds this immuneACCESS table with in-frame rearrangements only. Some clones are missing; in checked studies, unresolved V genes explain under half, and the rest has no known cause. This sample is represented by around 2,000,000 clones; about 94% of them were singletons. The ten largest clonotypes hold approximately 1.2% of the sample. For the CD8 naive samples, CD45RO-negative cells were positively selected for CCR7, yielding a CD45RA+CCR7+ population from which TemRA cells were excluded. Sequences were obtained from naive CD8+ T cells sorted from blood. This sample's cell subset or site label indicates: CD45RA+CCR7+. Receptor source: a man in his late teens or twenties in good health.

The gene calls are TRBV19 and TRBJ1-2; maybe TRBD1 (6 bases). The CDR3 covers 14 residues. With 3 bases removed from V and 7 bases from J, the gap between germline ends came to 15 bases. Germline V gives CDR1 LNHDA, CDR2 SQIVND (reference sequence). CDR3 DNA: TGTGCCAGTAGTATTTCCAGGGGAGGTGGTGGCTACACCTTC. Translated, it gives CASSISRGGGGYTF.

This rearrangement joins TRBV2 to TRBJ2-1; weak D call: TRBD1 (5 bases). The CDR3 sequence is 14 residues long. Trimming removed 7 bases at V and 6 bases at J, with 16 bases between. Germline V lookup: CDR1 SNHLY, CDR2 FYNNEI. The CDR3 sequence is CASMTEPNSNEQFF. CDR3 sequence (DNA): TGTGCCAGCATGACAGAGCCCAATTCCAATGAGCAGTTCTTC.

This clone was observed a single time. CDR3: CASSYDYGSYEQYF. The CDR3 region has the DNA TGTGCCAGCAGTTACGACTACGGTAGCTACGAGCAGTACTTC. V and J are TRBV6-5 and TRBJ2-7, with D possibly being TRBD2 (5 bases). V was shortened by 2 bases and J by 3 bases, with 11 bases between the two germline ends. Germline CDR1 and CDR2: MNHEY and SVGAGI. The CDR3 is made up of 14 amino acids.

This chain links TRBV7-6 with TRBJ2-2; no reliable D call. Per the germline V gene, CDR1 is SGHVS and CDR2 is FNYEAQ. The V and J ends lost 2 bases and 5 bases respectively, with 3 bases between them. The CDR3 has 12 residues. CDR3 in amino acids: CASSLPTGELFF. CDR3 nucleotide sequence: TGTGCCAGCAGCTTACCAACCGGGGAGCTGTTTTTT. The full variable domain, in which reference TRBV7-6 and TRBJ2-2 provide the parts outside the CDR3, is GAGVSQSPRYKVTKRGQDVALRCDPISGHVSLYWYRQALGQGPEFLTYFNYEAQQDKSGLPNDRFSAERPEGSISTLTIQRTEQRDSAMYRCASSLPTGELFFGEGSRLTVL.

This clone was seen a single time. CDR3 DNA: TGTGCCAGCAGTCCCGGCTCGGTGAACACTGAAGCTTTCTTT. Protein sequence: CASSPGSVNTEAFF. The V gene is TRBV6-5, the J gene TRBJ1-1, with D hard to call. The CDR3 extends over 14 amino acids. The V gene's germline CDR1 is MNHEY and CDR2 SVGAGI. Trimming pared 5 bases from V and 0 bases from J, leaving 10 bases between.

V is TRBV5-1 and J is TRBJ2-5; 7 nucleotides agree with TRBD1. This CDR3 spans 16 amino acids. The germline V gene has CDR1 SGHRS and CDR2 YFSETQ. Germline trimming cut 0 bases from V and 4 bases from J; bases unmatched to any gene: 9. Here the CDR3 DNA reads TGCGCCAGCAGCTTGGCGACAGGGAAAGGGGGAGAGACCCAGTACTTC. This gives the protein CASSLATGKGGETQYF.

The chain is built from TRBV5-6 and TRBJ2-5; 7 bases agree with TRBD2. This CDR3 spans 14 amino acids. J gave up 2 bases and V 4 bases, and 5 bases lay outside the gene matches. The germline CDR1 and CDR2 sequences are SGHDT and YYEEEE. The CDR3 protein is CASSREETQETQYF. The CDR3 nucleotides are TGTGCCAGCAGCCGGGAGGAGACGCAAGAGACCCAGTACTTC.

J is TRBJ2-7 and V is TRBV4-1, with D possibly being TRBD1 (6 bases). Germline V lookup: CDR1 MGHRA, CDR2 YSYEKL. The CDR3 loop spans 17 amino acids. Between the trimmed V and J ends, which lost 1 base and 0 bases, there was a span of 16 bases. This CDR3 reads CASSQVKAGALSYEQYF. The DNA of the CDR3 is TGCGCCAGCAGCCAAGTCAAGGCAGGGGCACTCTCCTACGAGCAGTACTTC.